There are a few counts of the clone carrying this T cell receptor (beta chain). As yet, its antigen is unknown. It may be a read error: a sequence one base away is much more abundant. The length of the CDR3 is 14 residues. Germline CDR1 reads SGDLS; CDR2 reads YYNGEE. The QIAseq Immune Repertoire TCR panel built the libraries from 15 ng of total RNA. TCRdb ran MiXCR on the reads and lists one entry per CDR3 protein. The data show about a thousand distinct CDR3 sequences, about 9.4% seen once. From live CD3+CD8+TCRalphabeta+ cells, four PD-1 and/or TIGIT subsets were sorted. The data are from a study of circulating CD8 cells and anti-PD-1 response in melanoma. Study-level findings and limits: DNEG was most diverse; TIGIT repertoires were least diverse. Patients included both untreated and previously treated individuals. Expanded sorted subsets were checked for tumor reactivity using peptides.

Sequenced material: CD8+ T cells from PBMCs, taken at baseline or after one month of anti-PD-1 therapy (not recorded which). This chain joins TRBV9 and TRBJ1-3; D unresolved. This receptor was identified in a human donor with melanoma. The CDR3 loop is CASSVEPAGNTIHF. In DNA, the CDR3 is TGTGCCAGCAGCGTAGAACCGGCTGGAAACACCATACATTTT.